The T cell receptor beta chain described here comes from a study of cytomegalovirus exposure and HLA in healthy donors. Overall study results and limits: Confirmation was obtained in vitro that three CMV-associated chains are specific for CMV antigens. According to a later analysis, TCR clusters from the first cohort tended to co-occur in the approximately 130 validation repertoires. Usually a TCR sequence was rare, but some public TCRs were found in many donors.

The trim removed 1 base at V and 3 bases at J, leaving 7 bases unmatched. This CDR3 comprises 17 residues. For this clone: Antigen unknown.

Some clones are missing from TCRdb's copy, which holds only in-frame ones; the method was immunoSEQ multiplex PCR. The sample carries fewer than 150,000 clones, around 88% recorded once. The sample comprised PBMCs. The sequence was collected from a man aged 18 to 35 in good health and CMV-seronegative. The chain combines TRBV23-1 with TRBJ1-5, with 9 bases identical to TRBD1. TRBV23-1 is an ORF, with its function uncertain. The CDR3: CASSQLRDRVFNQPQHF. CDR3 nucleotide sequence: TGCGCCAGCAGTCAATTGCGGGACAGGGTTTTCAATCAGCCCCAGCATTTT.